This section outlines one T cell receptor (beta chain) sequence together with its context. Sequencing of TCR beta was undertaken in CD8+ and CD4+ T cells derived from blood. The CD8+ and CD4+ T cells were negatively isolated, with the TEMRA cells enriched by FACS. The germline V gene encodes CDR1 SGHTS and CDR2 YDEGEE. V gave up 4 bases and J gave up 3 bases; unmatched junction bases: 6. The length of the CDR3 is 14 residues. Random-hexamer reverse transcription was applied to roughly 0.5 to 1 ug RNA. The TCR beta CDR3 was amplified by immunoSEQ multiplex PCR across 54 Vbeta, 13 Jbeta. TCRdb reprocessed the immunoSEQ multiplex PCR reads via MiXCR and lists one record per CDR3 protein. The sample yields under 200,000 distinct CDR3 sequences, roughly 92% seen once. The entry originates in a study of CD8 T cells in Susac syndrome.

The clonotype was recovered from a human donor in good health. The V and J genes are TRBV5-8 and TRBJ2-5; 7 bases agree with TRBD2. Sequencing was done on a sample of CD4+ T cells from PBMCs. CDR3 bases: TGTGCCAGCAGCCTAGGGGAGGGGAAAGAGACCCAGTACTTC. Translated, it gives CASSLGEGKETQYF.